This TCR beta chain was profiled in a study of vaccination effects on CD4 cells after COVID-19. Findings of the study overall: Within healthy vaccinees, only 1 of 255 vaccine-induced clones displayed cross-reactivity with common cold coronaviruses. Few convalescent patients were included, and no early post-infection timepoints were sampled.

Regarding this clone: What it binds is unknown.

Pools of viral peptides were used by the ViraFEST assay to expand antigen-specific CD4+ T cells ahead of sequencing. Having been cultured for roughly 9 days, the cells underwent CD4+ T cell isolation. Everyone in the study got two shots of either the BNT162b2 or mRNA-1273 vaccine. For each well, two million PBMC were cultured with 8.5 to 10 IU/ml IL-2 and around 9.6 ug/ml peptides. Per germline, CDR1 MNHEY and CDR2 SMNVEV (reference sequence). Trimming took 5 bases from V and 10 from J; bases not matched to a gene: 10. The CDR3 is made up of 14 amino acids. TCRdb's table, derived via immunoSEQ multiplex PCR, lists solely in-frame clones and lacks some. The data hold 13,000 to 15,000 clones, with around 75% observed a single time.

This sequence was found in a human donor who received a COVID-19 vaccine. The J gene is TRBJ1-2, the V gene TRBV27; 10 positions agree with TRBD1. Material: CD4+ T cells from PBMCs cultured with HCoV-NL63 spike peptides, obtained after COVID-19 vaccination. The CDR3 nucleotides are TGTGCCAGCAGTCCACGACCGGGACAGGGGTCCTACACCTTC. Translation: CASSPRPGQGSYTF.